This T cell receptor (beta chain) appears in the sequencing data of a study of cytomegalovirus exposure and HLA in healthy donors. In the case of this clone: What it binds is unknown.

Points from the study as a whole: It was approximately 170 TCR beta chains that were listed as cytomegalovirus-associated.

Generated by immunoSEQ multiplex PCR, the TCRdb table keeps only in-frame clones and is missing some. The data show about 75,000 clones, 70% to 90% seen once. This CDR3 spans 15 amino acids. V lost 3 bases to trimming and J lost 2 bases, with 10 bases between them. CDR1 is LGHNA, CDR2 YNFKEQ, per germline. The V and J genes are TRBV4-2 and TRBJ2-2; possible D gene TRBD2, 6 bases. Material for sequencing was PBMCs. This TCR was recovered from a young man in good health and CMV-seronegative. DNA of the CDR3: TGTGCCAGCAGCCACAGCGGGCCCAACACCGGGGAGCTGTTTTTT. It yields the protein CASSHSGPNTGELFF.